This T cell receptor beta chain was sequenced during a study of CD8 T cells in ankylosing spondylitis. Study observations and caveats: Seemingly distinctive of ankylosing spondylitis blood was a TCR beta motif formed by eight highly homologous variants.

This clonotype was counted only a few times. Its antigen remains unknown. Trimming shortened V by 1 base and J by 7 bases, and 11 bases separated the two germline ends. CDR1 is SGHTA and CDR2 is FQGNSA in the germline V gene. The CDR3 contains 13 residues. From the 5' RACE reads, TCRdb called clonotypes with MiXCR, one entry per CDR3 protein. The sample lists 750,000 to 850,000 distinct CDR3 sequences; 10% to 15% were seen once. The chain couples TRBV7-2 to TRBJ2-7; D is uncertain. The TCR was taken from a male donor with ankylosing spondylitis. Sequenced: blood, either unsorted or a sorted T cell fraction (not recorded which). The CDR3, as DNA: TGTGCCAGCAGCTTAGAGACGGATGAGGAGCAGTACTTC. It yields the protein CASSLETDEEQYF. Variable domain in full (rest from reference TRBV7-2 and TRBJ2-7): GAGVSQSPSNKVTEKGKDVELRCDPISGHTALYWYRQSLGQGLEFLIYFQGNSAPDKSGLPSDRFSAERTGGSVSTLTIQRTQQEDSAVYLCASSLETDEEQYFGPGTRLTVT.